This T cell receptor beta chain was retrieved from a study of CD8+ T cells in alopecia areata. This clone was found a few times. Trimming took 1 base from V and 4 from J; bases not matched to a gene: 4. The CDR3 has 15 amino acids. The germline gives CDR1 LGHNA, CDR2 YNFKEQ. Reverse transcription of extracted RNA yielded cDNA, which provided the sequencing template. TCRdb's copy holds only in-frame clones and misses some; the assay was immunoSEQ multiplex PCR. The table has about 200,000 clones, under 60% seen once. Regarding treatment: oral pan-JAK inhibitor, 5-10 mg twice daily. The authors sorted CD4+ and CD8+ T cells from PBMCs.

Specimen: CD4+ T cells sorted from blood, collected at week 4, from a patient treated with tofacitinib. The clonotype comes from a human donor with alopecia areata. The V gene is TRBV4-2, the J gene TRBJ2-3, with TRBD1 matching 8 bases. The CDR3, as DNA: TGTGCCAGCAGCCAAGCGGGACAGGTCTCAGATACGCAGTATTTT. It specifies CASSQAGQVSDTQYF.